This passage covers 30 T cell receptor beta chains from one sample sequenced in a study of spatial heterogeneity in lung cancer. The time point was: blood at routine non-recurrence follow-up after resection. TCRdb re-called the 5' RACE reads through MiXCR, storing one row per CDR3 protein. The table records around 100,000 distinct CDR3 sequences, roughly a tenth of them present only once. The sequencing here drew on PBMCs, taken at follow-up. Every receptor here comes from a female donor with early-stage non-small cell lung cancer.

This clonotype was detected many times. The rearrangement links TRBV2 to TRBJ1-2; perhaps TRBD1 as D (5 bases). Germline V gene data show CDR1 as SNHLY and CDR2 as FYNNEI. Trimming took off 3 bases at V and 6 bases at J, with 14 bases between the two ends. The CDR3 runs to 14 residues. The CDR3 coding sequence is TGTGCCAGCAGTGATGACTGGGCAGGGAATGGCTACACCTTC. Amino acid sequence: CASSDDWAGNGYTF.

The sample holds many counts of this clonotype. This rearrangement joins TRBV11-1 to TRBJ2-4, with D perhaps matching TRBD2 (6 bases). Germline CDR1 is SGHAT and CDR2 is FQDESV (reference sequence). With 5 bases removed from V and 15 bases from J, the gap between germline ends came to 14 bases. The CDR3 is 11 residues long. Here the CDR3 DNA reads TGTGCCAGCAGCCACGGCCGGGAGTTGTACTTC. Translated: CASSHGRELYF.

The J gene is TRBJ2-3, the V gene TRBV7-3; D call uncertain. CDR1 is SGHTA, CDR2 FQGTGA, per germline. V shed 4 bases and J shed 4 bases, with 21 bases lying between them. CDR3 length equals 17 residues. DNA of the CDR3: TGTGCCAGCAGCTCCAACCCTAGGACGCGGTTTTCAGATACGCAGTATTTT. This translates into CASSSNPRTRFSDTQYF.

This clonotype was recorded a few times. The rearrangement links TRBV15 to TRBJ2-1; unclear D gene. V shed 0 bases and J shed 5 bases, with 8 bases lying between them. The CDR3 has 14 residues. CDR1 is LNHNV and CDR2 is YYDKDF in the germline V gene (reference sequence). The DNA of the CDR3 is TGTGCCACCAGCAGAGATTTCGTCGACAATGAGCAGTTCTTC. Its protein is CATSRDFVDNEQFF. Based on the CDR3 plus reference TRBV15 and TRBJ2-1, the full variable domain is DAMVIQNPRYQVTQFGKPVTLSCSQTLNHNVMYWYQQKSSQAPKLLFHYYDKDFNNEADTPDNFQSRRPNTSFCFLDIRSPGLGDTAMYLCATSRDFVDNEQFFGPGTRLTVL.

The J gene is TRBJ1-1, the V gene TRBV7-9; 7 positions match TRBD1. This CDR3 region has 15 residues. Per the germline V gene, CDR1 is SEHNR and CDR2 is FQNEAQ (reference sequence). V shed 5 bases and J 1 base; nucleotides not matched to a gene: 7. The CDR3 nucleotides are TGTGCCAGCAGCACGGGACAGCTGAGGAACACTGAAGCTTTCTTT. Amino acids: CASSTGQLRNTEAFF.

CDR3 nucleotide sequence: TGTGCCACCGGATACAGGGCTAGTACAGATACGCAGTATTTT. Translation gives CATGYRASTDTQYF. The rearrangement links TRBV15 to TRBJ2-3, with a weak D call TRBD1 (6 bases). This CDR3 is built from 14 residues. Trimming removed 8 bases from V and 3 bases from J, with 15 bases in between. Germline CDR1 and CDR2: LNHNV and YYDKDF (reference sequence).

The table lists this clonotype with a few counts. The rearrangement uses TRBV28 and TRBJ2-1, with a weak D call TRBD2 (5 bases). The CDR3 sequence is 13 residues long. V lost 8 bases and J 4 bases, leaving 12 bases between the germline ends. CDR1 and CDR2 (germline): MDHEN, SYDVKM. The CDR3 nucleotides are TGTGCCAGCGGCGTAGCGCCGTACAATGAGCAGTTCTTC. It codes for CASGVAPYNEQFF.

This clonotype was seen a handful of times. The V call is TRBV5-1, the J call TRBJ1-2; D is unresolved. CDR1 is SGHRS, CDR2 YFSETQ, per germline. Trimming pared 3 bases from V and 1 base from J, leaving 4 bases between. The CDR3 loop spans 12 amino acids. The DNA for the CDR3 is TGCGCCAGCAGCTGGAATAACTATGGCTACACCTTC. Protein: CASSWNNYGYTF.

This clonotype was observed at least ten times. This chain links TRBV18 with TRBJ1-2, with D perhaps matching TRBD1 (5 bases). The length of the CDR3 is 14 residues. Germline-derived CDR1 and CDR2 are KGHSH and LQKENI. Trimming left V 4 bases short and J 2 bases short, with 11 bases between. The CDR3 bases are TGTGCCAGCTCACGGGGCCGATACAACTATGGCTACACCTTC. Amino acids: CASSRGRYNYGYTF.

V and J are TRBV23-1 and TRBJ2-6; possibly TRBD1 for D (5 bases). TRBV23-1 is filed as an ORF, its function uncertain. V was shortened by 1 base and J by 0 bases, with 19 bases between the two germline ends. The length of the CDR3 is 20 residues. The CDR3, as DNA: TGCGCCAGCAGTCAATTGGAGTCGCGACAGATAAGCTCTGGGGCCAACGTCCTGACTTTC. This gives the protein CASSQLESRQISSGANVLTF.

This clonotype appeared a few times. V and J are TRBV28 and TRBJ1-1; no firm D call. The germline V gene encodes CDR1 MDHEN and CDR2 SYDVKM. Trimming pared 7 bases from V and 0 bases from J, leaving 12 bases between. The CDR3 covers 14 residues. CDR3 loop: CASTFYTLNTEAFF. CDR3 in DNA: TGTGCCAGCACCTTCTATACCCTGAACACTGAAGCTTTCTTT.

This chain connects TRBV19 to TRBJ2-1, with 10 nucleotides matching TRBD2. J gave up 9 bases and V 8 bases, and 7 bases lay outside the gene matches. The germline CDR1 and CDR2 sequences are LNHDA and SQIVND (reference sequence). CDR3 length: 13 amino acids. The CDR3 DNA is TGTGCCAGTGGTCAGCGGGAGGGCTTTGAGCAGTTCTTC. Translated, it gives CASGQREGFEQFF.

There are a few counts of this clonotype. The chain recombines TRBV24-1 with TRBJ2-1; D unresolved. The CDR3 totals 13 residues. Germline CDR1 KGHDR, CDR2 SFDVKD. Trimming took off 2 bases at V and 5 bases at J, with 6 bases between the two ends. This chain's CDR3 is CATSDWADNEQFF. In DNA, the CDR3 is TGTGCCACCAGTGATTGGGCGGACAATGAGCAGTTCTTC.

CDR3 in DNA: TGCGCCAGCAGCGGTTCCGGGACAGGCACAGATACGCAGTATTTT. It is translated as CASSGSGTGTDTQYF. J is TRBJ2-3 and V is TRBV5-1; TRBD1 agrees at 7 bases. Germline V gives CDR1 SGHRS, CDR2 YFSETQ. This CDR3 spans 15 amino acids. Germline trimming cut 4 bases from V and 1 base from J; bases unmatched to any gene: 6.

The chain joins TRBV12-3 or TRBV12-4 to TRBJ2-4; D tentatively fits TRBD1 or TRBD2 (6 bases each). V lost 7 bases to trimming and J lost 1 base, with 17 bases between them. The CDR3 loop spans 16 amino acids. As DNA, the CDR3 is TGTGCCAGCAACACTGGGGGGCGAACGGCCAAAAACATTCAGTACTTC. Translation: CASNTGGRTAKNIQYF.

The rearrangement joins TRBV6-5 to TRBJ2-1; D may be TRBD1 or TRBD2 (5 bases each). The CDR3 runs 15 residues. The germline V and J ends were trimmed by 2 bases and 1 base, with 9 bases remaining between them. CDR1 is MNHEY and CDR2 is SVGAGI in the germline V gene. This CDR3 reads CASSYDRGSYNEQFF. The CDR3 coding sequence is TGTGCCAGCAGTTACGACAGAGGGTCCTACAATGAGCAGTTCTTC.

This clonotype was recorded a few times. The V gene is TRBV20-1, the J gene TRBJ2-5, with 9 positions matching TRBD2. The trim removed 0 bases at V and 1 base at J, leaving 9 bases unmatched. The length of the CDR3 is 17 residues. CDR1 and CDR2 from the germline V gene are DFQATT and SNEGSKA (reference sequence). CDR3: CSARDFRGRAGQETQYF. The CDR3 DNA follows: TGCAGTGCTAGAGATTTTCGCGGGAGGGCGGGCCAAGAGACCCAGTACTTC.

V and J are TRBV18 and TRBJ1-6; perhaps TRBD1 as D (5 bases). The CDR3 runs to 16 residues. Germline assignment: CDR1 KGHSH and CDR2 LQKENI. The V gene lost 2 bases and the J gene lost 7 bases, with 15 bases spanning the gap. The CDR3 DNA sequence: TGTGCCAGCTCACCAGGGGAGGGGTCATGGAATTCACCCCTCCACTTT. This translates into CASSPGEGSWNSPLHF.

V is TRBV7-8 and J is TRBJ1-5, with D unresolved. V gave up 3 bases and J gave up 7 bases, with 19 bases separating them. This CDR3 is 16 amino acids long. The germline gives CDR1 SGHVS, CDR2 FQNEAQ. The CDR3 DNA sequence: TGTGCCAGCAGCTTTGGAGCCGGGAGGAGCAGCCAGCCCCAGCATTTT. This sequence encodes CASSFGAGRSSQPQHF.

This clonotype was seen only a few times. The chain combines TRBV10-3 with TRBJ2-1; no definite D call. Looked up from germline, CDR1 is ENHRY and CDR2 is SYGVKD. Trimming pared 0 bases from V and 6 bases from J, leaving 6 bases between. The CDR3 loop spans 13 amino acids. CDR3 nucleotide sequence: TGTGCCATCAGTGAGTCGAATTTCAATGAGCAGTTCTTC. Its protein product is CAISESNFNEQFF.

The V and J genes are TRBV7-2 and TRBJ2-5, with a weak D call TRBD1 (5 bases). Trimming stripped 1 base from V and 0 bases from J, with 9 bases between. This CDR3 has 15 amino acids. Germline CDR1 and CDR2: SGHTA and FQGNSA. CDR3 sequence reads: CASSLGGANQETQYF. The CDR3 nucleotides are TGTGCCAGCAGCTTAGGTGGGGCCAACCAAGAGACCCAGTACTTC. Based on the CDR3 plus reference TRBV7-2 and TRBJ2-5, the full variable domain is GAGVSQSPSNKVTEKGKDVELRCDPISGHTALYWYRQSLGQGLEFLIYFQGNSAPDKSGLPSDRFSAERTGGSVSTLTIQRTQQEDSAVYLCASSLGGANQETQYFGPGTRLLVL.

The sample holds a few counts of this clonotype. The gene calls are TRBV5-1 and TRBJ2-1; no clear D. The CDR3 is made up of 13 amino acids. The germline V gene has CDR1 SGHRS and CDR2 YFSETQ. The V end lost 0 bases, the J end lost 6 bases, and 7 bases lay between the germline ends. CDR3 bases: TGCGCCAGCAGCTTGGCACAGAGCAATGAGCAGTTCTTC. It specifies CASSLAQSNEQFF. Drawing the rest from reference TRBV5-1 and TRBJ2-1, the complete variable domain is KAGVTQTPRYLIKTRGQQVTLSCSPISGHRSVSWYQQTPGQGLQFLFEYFSETQRNKGNFPGRFSGRQFSNSRSEMNVSTLELGDSALYLCASSLAQSNEQFFGPGTRLTVL.

At least ten counts were recorded for this clonotype. This chain links TRBV28 with TRBJ1-5; no clear D. Trimming cost V 6 bases and J 5 bases, with 14 bases left between them. This CDR3 has 14 amino acids. CDR1 and CDR2 (germline): MDHEN, SYDVKM. CDR3 nucleotide sequence: TGTGCCAGCAGCCCCACCGGGTGGGATCAGCCCCAGCATTTT. Residues: CASSPTGWDQPQHF.

The rearrangement uses TRBV29-1 and TRBJ1-1; D is unclear. The V and J ends lost 2 bases and 5 bases respectively, with 9 bases between them. Germline V lookup: CDR1 SQVTM, CDR2 ANQGSEA. This CDR3 is 12 amino acids long. The CDR3 region is CSVELGWTEAFF. CDR3 in DNA: TGCAGCGTTGAACTGGGGTGGACTGAAGCTTTCTTT. Drawing the rest from reference TRBV29-1 and TRBJ1-1, the complete variable domain is SAVISQKPSRDICQRGTSLTIQCQVDSQVTMMFWYRQQPGQSLTLIATANQGSEATYESGFVIDKFPISRPNLTFSTLTVSNMSPEDSSIYLCSVELGWTEAFFGQGTRLTVV.

This sequence joins TRBV5-5 and TRBJ2-5; D is perhaps TRBD1 (6 bases). CDR1 is SGHKS and CDR2 is YYEKEE in the germline V gene (reference sequence). This CDR3 contains 14 residues. V lost 2 bases and J 5 bases, leaving 13 bases between the germline ends. The CDR3 DNA follows: TGTGCCAGCAGCTTCCAGGGGATTTTGGAGACCCAGTACTTC. Amino acids: CASSFQGILETQYF.

V and J are TRBV7-2 and TRBJ2-7; 11 bases agree with TRBD2. V trimming: 4 bases; J trimming: 0 bases; junction bases outside the gene matches: 2. Germline values: CDR1 SGHTA, CDR2 FQGNSA. CDR3 length: 15 amino acids. DNA of the CDR3: TGTGCCAGCAGCTCACTAGCGGGGGCCTCCTACGAGCAGTACGTC. This translates into CASSSLAGASYEQYV.

This clonotype was seen repeatedly, ten times or more. The chain has TRBV11-2 and TRBJ2-3; TRBD1 matches 9 bases. The CDR3 extends over 15 amino acids. The germline CDR1 and CDR2 sequences are SGHAT and FQNNGV. V dropped 11 bases and J dropped 2; count of bases not matched to a gene: 11. CDR3 amino acids: CASKAGQGDTDTQYF. In DNA, the CDR3 is TGTGCCTCGAAGGCGGGACAGGGTGACACAGATACGCAGTATTTT.

This clonotype turned up a few times. The chain combines TRBV5-1 with TRBJ1-1; 8 bases are a match to TRBD1. Germline-derived CDR1 and CDR2 are SGHRS and YFSETQ. CDR3 length: 15 residues. V gave up 0 bases and J gave up 4 bases; unmatched junction bases: 5. CDR3 in amino acids: CASSLGGTGVTEAFF. CDR3 DNA: TGCGCCAGCAGCTTGGGGGGGACAGGTGTCACTGAAGCTTTCTTT. The entire variable domain, with the rest obtained from reference TRBV5-1 and TRBJ1-1, is as follows: KAGVTQTPRYLIKTRGQQVTLSCSPISGHRSVSWYQQTPGQGLQFLFEYFSETQRNKGNFPGRFSGRQFSNSRSEMNVSTLELGDSALYLCASSLGGTGVTEAFFGQGTRLTVV.

The rearrangement uses TRBV4-2 and TRBJ2-1, with D perhaps given as TRBD1 or TRBD2 (5 bases each). Trimming stripped 0 bases from V and 7 bases from J, with 16 bases between. The germline V gene encodes CDR1 LGHNA and CDR2 YNFKEQ. This CDR3 is built from 16 residues. CDR3 in DNA: TGTGCCAGCAGCCAAGAGTTTGGGACCACGATGAATGAGCAGTTCTTC. As protein: CASSQEFGTTMNEQFF.

The rearrangement uses TRBV5-4 and TRBJ2-1; D might be TRBD2 (6 bases). V was trimmed by 0 bases and J by 4 bases, leaving 14 bases between them. Germline V CDR1 and CDR2: SGHNT, YYREEE (reference sequence). The CDR3 length is 16 residues. CDR3 coding DNA: TGTGCCAGCAGCTTGGGGGCAGCGGGTCTGTACAATGAGCAGTTCTTC. This gives the protein CASSLGAAGLYNEQFF.